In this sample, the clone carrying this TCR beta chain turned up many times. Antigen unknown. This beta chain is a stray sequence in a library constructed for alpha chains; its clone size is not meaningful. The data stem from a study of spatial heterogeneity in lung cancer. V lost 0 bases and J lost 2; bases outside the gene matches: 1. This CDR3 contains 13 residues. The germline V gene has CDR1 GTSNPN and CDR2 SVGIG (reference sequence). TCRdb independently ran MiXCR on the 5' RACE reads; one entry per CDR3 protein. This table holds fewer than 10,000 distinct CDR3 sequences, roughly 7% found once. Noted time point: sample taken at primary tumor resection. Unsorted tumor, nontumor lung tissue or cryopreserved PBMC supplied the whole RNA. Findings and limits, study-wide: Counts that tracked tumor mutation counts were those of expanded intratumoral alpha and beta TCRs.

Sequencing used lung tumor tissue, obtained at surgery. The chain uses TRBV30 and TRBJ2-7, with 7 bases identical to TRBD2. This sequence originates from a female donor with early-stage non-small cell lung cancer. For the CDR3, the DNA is TGTGCCTGGAGTGTCGGGGGGACCTACGAGCAGTACTTC. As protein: CAWSVGGTYEQYF.